These 14 T cell receptor beta chains share one sample of origin, sequenced in a study of vaccination effects on CD4 cells after COVID-19. Clones were read by immunoSEQ multiplex PCR, and TCRdb kept only the in-frame ones, dropping some. The sample lists tens of thousands of clones, approximately 76% occurring once. Antigens of these TCRs are unknown. Ahead of sequencing, the ViraFEST assay grew antigen-specific CD4+ T cells using viral peptide pools. Researchers isolated CD4+ T cells once less than 13 days of culture had elapsed. Two doses of BNT162b2 or mRNA-1273 vaccine were administered to participants. Sequences were derived from CD4+ T cells from PBMCs cultured with HCoV-229E spike peptides, sampled after COVID-19 vaccination. All receptors come from a human donor who received a COVID-19 vaccine.

This clone was recorded once. The chain recombines TRBV7-2 with TRBJ1-4; TRBD1 agrees at 10 bases. The V segment lost 2 bases and the J segment 7 bases; nucleotides outside the gene matches: 4. The CDR3 spans 15 residues. Germline V gene sequence: CDR1 SGHTA, CDR2 FQGNSA. The CDR3 is CASSLKTGGFEKLFF. CDR3 nucleotide sequence: TGTGCCAGCAGCTTAAAGACAGGGGGCTTTGAAAAACTGTTTTTT.

The rearrangement links TRBV4-2 to TRBJ2-5, with D perhaps assigned TRBD1 or TRBD2 (5 bases each). Deletions cut 4 bases from V and 1 base from J, with 10 bases between. The germline gives CDR1 LGHNA, CDR2 YNFKEQ. This CDR3 region has 14 residues. CDR3 in amino acids: CASSRDAPQETQYF. For the CDR3, the DNA is TGTGCCAGCAGCCGGGACGCGCCCCAAGAGACCCAGTACTTC.

This clone was counted between two and nine times. The sample contains more than one DNA sequence encoding this CDR3. The chain joins TRBV19 to TRBJ1-5, with 9 positions matching TRBD1. The V gene end was trimmed by 3 bases and the J gene end by 4 bases; junction bases not matched to a gene: 1. Germline CDR1 reads LNHDA; CDR2 reads SQIVND (reference sequence). The CDR3 runs 14 residues. The CDR3 nucleotides read TGTGCCAGTAGTATTGGACAGGGGAATCAGCCCCAGCATTTT. Residues: CASSIGQGNQPQHF.

The genes are TRBV28 and TRBJ2-7, with D perhaps TRBD1 or TRBD2 (7 bases each). The CDR3 runs to 12 residues. The ends were cut back, 6 bases at V and 9 bases at J, with 15 bases in the middle. Germline CDR1 is MDHEN and CDR2 is SYDVKM. CDR3 protein: CASRGRAGGQYF. In DNA, the CDR3 is TGTGCCAGCAGAGGGAGGGCAGGGGGGCAGTACTTC.

The table lists this clone with a few counts. The rearrangement links TRBV11-3 to TRBJ2-1, with D unclear. This CDR3 has 17 residues. Germline CDR1 reads SGHNT; CDR2 reads YENEEA. V was pared by 1 base and J by 0 bases, with 13 bases between. CDR3 DNA: TGTGCCAGCAGCTTAGGTTTTCGGTCAAGCTCCTACAATGAGCAGTTCTTC. Its translation is CASSLGFRSSSYNEQFF.

The V gene is TRBV7-2, the J gene TRBJ2-5; 8 bases agree with TRBD1. Per germline, CDR1 SGHTA and CDR2 FQGNSA. V was pared by 1 base and J by 5 bases, with 15 bases of the junction left unmatched. This CDR3 is 18 amino acids long. DNA of the CDR3: TGTGCCAGCAGCTTAGGTTGGTCAGCGCAGGGGGCATGGGAGACCCAGTACTTC. Translated, it gives CASSLGWSAQGAWETQYF.

This clone has just one count. The chain carries TRBV19 and TRBJ2-5; tentatively, D is TRBD2 (6 bases). CDR1 is LNHDA, CDR2 SQIVND, per germline (reference sequence). The CDR3 is 13 residues long. The V end was cut by 6 bases, the J end by 5 bases, with 13 bases between. In DNA form, the CDR3 reads TGTGCCAGTAGGATGGACGGAGGGGAGACCCAGTACTTC. It yields the protein CASRMDGGETQYF.

The chain combines TRBV9 with TRBJ2-1, with TRBD1 identical over 7 bases. This CDR3 has 15 residues. Germline V gene lookup returns CDR1 SGDLS and CDR2 YYNGEE. V lost 4 bases to trimming and J lost 2 bases; unmatched junction nucleotides: 6. CDR3 loop: CASSIRQGTYNEQFF. Written as DNA, the CDR3 is TGTGCCAGCAGCATCAGACAGGGCACCTACAATGAGCAGTTCTTC.

The chain employs TRBV29-1 and TRBJ2-1; 10 nucleotides align to TRBD2. Per germline, CDR1 SQVTM and CDR2 ANQGSEA. The CDR3 runs 15 residues. After removal of 6 bases from V and 1 base from J, the junction contained 6 bases not matched to a gene. CDR3: CSVGGLADSYNEQFF. CDR3 DNA sequence: TGCAGCGTCGGAGGACTAGCGGATTCCTACAATGAGCAGTTCTTC.

This clone was picked up a small number of times. This chain links TRBV3-1 (or the pseudogene TRBV3-2) with TRBJ2-3; D unresolved. CDR3 size: 13 residues. V dropped 4 bases and J dropped 4 bases, with 9 bases sitting between them. Germline CDR1 is LGHDT and CDR2 is YNNKEL (reference sequence). Here the CDR3 reads CASSPGGSDTQYF. As DNA, the CDR3 is TGTGCCAGCAGCCCTGGCGGATCAGATACGCAGTATTTT.

The chain employs TRBV29-1 and TRBJ2-1; D is undetermined. This CDR3 has 15 amino acids. Per the germline V gene, CDR1 is SQVTM and CDR2 is ANQGSEA. The V and J ends lost 5 bases and 4 bases respectively, with 18 bases between them. Written as DNA, the CDR3 is TGCAGCGTTTCGTTTCGGAGCGACCCTTACAATGAGCAGTTCTTC. Translation: CSVSFRSDPYNEQFF.

The table lists this clone with a few counts. The chain uses TRBV4-2 and TRBJ1-5, with D perhaps TRBD1 (5 bases). The CDR3 covers 15 residues. The germline CDR1 and CDR2 sequences are LGHNA and YNFKEQ. V was shortened by 2 bases and J by 2 bases, with 10 bases between the two germline ends. DNA of the CDR3: TGTGCCAGCAGCCAACTTCAGGGTCGCAATCAGCCCCAGCATTTT. Protein sequence: CASSQLQGRNQPQHF.

V usage is TRBV7-9 and J usage is TRBJ1-2; 7 bases agree with TRBD1. Germline trimming cut 3 bases from V and 7 bases from J; bases unmatched to any gene: 8. The germline V gene has CDR1 SEHNR and CDR2 FQNEAQ (reference sequence). This CDR3 is 14 amino acids long. CDR3 sequence: CASSFEGGGGGYTF. The CDR3 DNA sequence: TGTGCCAGCAGCTTTGAAGGGGGCGGAGGTGGCTACACCTTC. The entire variable domain, with the rest obtained from reference TRBV7-9 and TRBJ1-2, is as follows: DTGVSQNPRHKITKRGQNVTFRCDPISEHNRLYWYRQTLGQGPEFLTYFQNEAQLEKSRLLSDRFSAERPKGSFSTLEIQRTEQGDSAMYLCASSFEGGGGGYTFGSGTRLTVV.

The V and J genes are TRBV11-1 and TRBJ1-1; 12 nucleotides align to TRBD1. From germline, CDR1 is SGHAT and CDR2 FQDESV (reference sequence). Germline trimming cut 7 bases from V and 5 bases from J; bases unmatched to any gene: 8. This CDR3 has 15 amino acids. CDR3 residues: CASIRMGQGATEAFF. For the CDR3, the DNA is TGTGCCAGCATCCGTATGGGACAGGGGGCAACTGAAGCTTTCTTT. Filled out from reference TRBV11-1 and TRBJ1-1, the complete variable domain reads EAEVAQSPRYKITEKSQAVAFWCDPISGHATLYWYRQILGQGPELLVQFQDESVVDDSQLPKDRFSAERLKGVDSTLKIQPAELGDSAMYLCASIRMGQGATEAFFGQGTRLTVV.